Listed below are T cell receptor beta chains from one sample, sequenced in a study of shared clonotypes between healthy human individuals. Measured with immunoSEQ multiplex PCR; TCRdb has only the in-frame clones, and not every one. The table lists about 1.5 million clones, about 98% of them singletons. The source material was naive CD4+ T cells sorted from blood. These receptors all stem from a man aged 25-40 years in good health. The CDR3 runs from the conserved cysteine through the conserved F or W. The order of the fields is CDR3 protein, CDR3 DNA, clone size, V gene, J gene, D gene. D genes are given only for firm matches. The size of a clone is reported for some rows only, either as once, few or many, or as a class for expanded clones.

CASRSLNEKLFF	TGTGCCAGCAGAAGTCTTAATGAAAAACTGTTTTTT	-	TRBV6-1	TRBJ1-4	-
CASSLGVRENTEAFF	TGTGCCAGCAGCTTGGGAGTCAGAGAGAACACTGAAGCTTTCTTT	-	TRBV5-4	TRBJ1-1	-
CASSPPRGRGYGYTF	TGTGCCAGCTCACCACCCCGGGGGCGGGGCTATGGCTACACCTTC	-	TRBV18	TRBJ1-2	-
CASSREGGHETDTQYF	TGCGCCAGCAGCCGCGAAGGCGGGCATGAGACAGATACGCAGTATTTT	-	TRBV5-1	TRBJ2-3	-
CASSRTGGFDEQYF	TGTGCCAGCAGTCGGACAGGGGGCTTCGACGAGCAGTACTTC	-	TRBV6-5	TRBJ2-7	TRBD1
CASSPSGGLNEKLFF	TGTGCCAGCAGCCCGAGTGGGGGCTTGAATGAAAAACTGTTTTTT	once	TRBV5-5	TRBJ1-4	-
CASSSSAGGLETQYF	TGCGCCAGCAGCTCTTCGGCAGGGGGCCTCGAGACCCAGTACTTC	-	TRBV5-1	TRBJ2-5	TRBD1
CSASGRGQFF	TGCAGTGCTAGTGGCCGGGGGCAGTTCTTC	-	TRBV20-1	TRBJ2-1	-
CSAPRLGGTDTQYF	TGCAGCGCCCCCCGGCTCGGGGGCACAGATACGCAGTATTTT	-	TRBV29-1	TRBJ2-3	-
CASRAPSSEEQYF	TGTGCCAGCAGGGCCCCTTCAAGCGAGGAGCAGTACTTC	-	TRBV6-1	TRBJ2-7	-
CASSAGTGVVKETQYF	TGTGCCAGCAGCGCCGGGACAGGGGTTGTCAAAGAGACCCAGTACTTC	-	TRBV9	TRBJ2-5	TRBD1
CASSLPKYEQFF	TGTGCCAGCAGCCTCCCGAAGTATGAGCAGTTCTTC	-	TRBV5-4	TRBJ2-1	-
CASRTVPNTGELFF	TGTGCCAGCAGGACAGTACCGAACACCGGGGAGCTGTTTTTT	-	TRBV28	TRBJ2-2	-
CASSSSRSDYEQYF	TGTGCCAGCTCATCGTCCCGAAGTGACTACGAGCAGTACTTC	-	TRBV18	TRBJ2-7	-
CASSLTGSDTQYF	TGTGCCAGCAGCTTGACAGGGTCAGATACGCAGTATTTT	-	TRBV7-9	TRBJ2-3	TRBD1
CASSAGTVDEKLFF	TGTGCCAGCAGCGCCGGGACCGTAGATGAAAAACTGTTTTTT	-	TRBV28	TRBJ1-4	-
CASSLAGGGYEQYF	TGTGCCAGCAGCTTGGCAGGGGGGGGCTACGAGCAGTACTTC	-	TRBV5-4	TRBJ2-7	-
CASSQVVGTGNEQFF	TGCGCCAGCAGCCAAGTAGTGGGGACAGGGAATGAGCAGTTCTTC	-	TRBV4-3	TRBJ2-1	TRBD1